This is a list of T cell receptor beta chains from one sample in a study of blood T cell repertoires in COVID-19. TCRdb keeps only in-frame clones here, not all; method: immunoSEQ multiplex PCR. The profile covers some 130,000 clones, with 75% to 90% appearing a single time and less than 2% taken by the ten largest. Sample: peripheral blood. The receptors were gathered from a man in his 70s with acute or convalescent COVID-19. Both conserved end residues are part of each CDR3. The D gene is left open where the match is weak. The listing skips clone size in some rows; elsewhere it reads once, few, many or a size class.

size	J	V	D	DNA	CDR3
.	TRBJ2-2	TRBV29-1	TRBD1	TGCAGCGTTGAAGACAGGGGGCGTACCGGGGAGCTGTTTTTT	CSVEDRGRTGELFF
.	TRBJ1-2	TRBV12-3/TRBV12-4	TRBD1	TGTGCCAGCAGTTTATCGCAGGGGGTTGGCTACACCTTC	CASSLSQGVGYTF
.	TRBJ1-2	TRBV9	TRBD1	TGTGCCAGCAGCCCACGCGCCGGGGCAGGGGGCCCCGTTTTTGGCTACACCTTC	CASSPRAGAGGPVFGYTF
.	TRBJ1-5	TRBV30	.	TGTGCCTGGAGTGGAGCTCACAGCAATCAGCCCCAGCATTTT	CAWSGAHSNQPQHF
.	TRBJ1-2	TRBV2	.	TGTGCCAGCAGTGAAGCGAGTGGAGGTGGCTACACCTTC	CASSEASGGGYTF
.	TRBJ1-3	TRBV19	.	TGTGCCAGTAGAGCCGGGAGCTCTGGAAACACCATATATTTT	CASRAGSSGNTIYF
.	TRBJ1-2	TRBV2	.	TGTGCCAGCAGTGAATGGGGGGGACTAACGCCCTATGGCTACACCTTC	CASSEWGGLTPYGYTF
.	TRBJ1-6	TRBV5-1	TRBD1	TGCGCCAGCAGCCTTCAGGGACAGGGGAAATCACCCCTCCACTTT	CASSLQGQGKSPLHF
.	TRBJ2-7	TRBV2	.	TGTGCCACCCGCAAGTCCCTAGCCCACGAGCAGTACTTC	CATRKSLAHEQYF
.	TRBJ1-2	TRBV3-1/TRBV3-2	.	TGTGCCAGCAGCCAAGATTTCGGCGGGACCAACTATGGCTACACCTTC	CASSQDFGGTNYGYTF
.	TRBJ1-3	TRBV28	.	TGTGCCAGCAGTTTATCGGCAGGCACAGGAAACACCATATATTTT	CASSLSAGTGNTIYF
.	TRBJ1-4	TRBV4-1	TRBD1	TGCGCCAGCAGCCCTGGGGCAGGGGGGAATGAAAAACTGTTTTTT	CASSPGAGGNEKLFF
.	TRBJ2-5	TRBV29-1	TRBD1	TGCAGCGTTGGGAAAGGCGCGGGGACAGGGACCCAAGAGACCCAGTACTTC	CSVGKGAGTGTQETQYF
.	TRBJ1-3	TRBV18	.	TGTGCCAGCTCAAAATTAGGGAGCACTGGAAACACCATATATTTT	CASSKLGSTGNTIYF
.	TRBJ2-1	TRBV5-1	TRBD2	TGCGCCAGCAGCTTGAGCGGGGGGCCCGGTGAGCAGTTCTTC	CASSLSGGPGEQFF
.	TRBJ2-7	TRBV11-2	TRBD1	TGTGCCAGCAGCTTAGAGAACAGGGGTGGGGAGCAGTACTTC	CASSLENRGGEQYF
.	TRBJ2-2	TRBV19	TRBD2	TGTGCCAGTAGTATGTTGGCGGGGGGGGCTGCCGGGGAGCTGTTTTTT	CASSMLAGGAAGELFF
.	TRBJ2-1	TRBV2	.	TGTGCCAGCAGCGTGACTAGCAATGAGCAGTTCTTC	CASSVTSNEQFF
few	TRBJ2-5	TRBV19	.	TGTGCCAGCGGCAGGGGTTGGGGAGAGACCCAGTACTTC	CASGRGWGETQYF
.	TRBJ2-2	TRBV7-2	TRBD2	TGTGCCAGCAGCCCGGGACTAGCGGGGTCAACCGGGGAGCTGTTTTTT	CASSPGLAGSTGELFF
once	TRBJ1-3	TRBV6-1	.	TGTGCCAGCAGTGAATTGGGAGGACCCTCTGGAAACACCATATATTTT	CASSELGGPSGNTIYF
.	TRBJ1-1	TRBV5-6	TRBD1	TGTGCCAGCGCCCGGACAGGGTACTTTAACGCTTTCTTT	CASARTGYFNAFF
once	TRBJ1-2	TRBV30	TRBD1	TGTGCCTTTGACAGGGACTATGGCTACACCTTC	CAFDRDYGYTF
.	TRBJ2-7	TRBV7-6	.	TGTGCCAGCAGCTTAGCATACTCCTACGAGCAGTACTTC	CASSLAYSYEQYF
.	TRBJ1-4	TRBV19	.	TGTGCCAGTAGTATCGGGGGGACAACTAATGAAAAACTGTTTTTT	CASSIGGTTNEKLFF
.	TRBJ2-1	TRBV11-2	TRBD1	TGTGCCAGCAGCTTAGGATTGTTCAGGACAGGCAACAATGAGCAGTTCTTC	CASSLGLFRTGNNEQFF
.	TRBJ2-7	TRBV7-8	TRBD1	TGTGCCAGCAGCTTAACTGCAGGGGGTGGCTACGAGCAGTACTTC	CASSLTAGGGYEQYF
.	TRBJ2-7	TRBV4-1	TRBD2	TGCGCCAGCAGCCTTCCGCCTGTACTAGCGGGGGGCTTTGAACTCTACGAGCAGTACTTC	CASSLPPVLAGGFELYEQYF
.	TRBJ2-7	TRBV5-1	TRBD1	TGCGCCAGCAGCACCGGACAGGTCGGGCAGTACTTC	CASSTGQVGQYF
.	TRBJ2-2	TRBV2	TRBD1	TGTGCCAGCAGGGGGACAGGGTTTGACACCGGGGAGCTGTTTTTT	CASRGTGFDTGELFF
few	TRBJ1-6	TRBV6-5	.	TGTGCCAGCAGCCCGGACCCGATAGGGGGTTCACCCCTCCACTTT	CASSPDPIGGSPLHF
.	TRBJ1-1	TRBV29-1	.	TGCAGCGCTTCATTCATGAACACTGAAGCTTTCTTT	CSASFMNTEAFF
.	TRBJ1-2	TRBV7-8	.	TGTGCCAGCAGCTTAGCGCGCACTGAGCAAGGGGTGGCCTTTAACTATGGCTACACCTTC	CASSLARTEQGVAFNYGYTF
medium-sized	TRBJ1-1	TRBV27	TRBD1	TGTGCCAGCAGTTTAGGGACAGGGTTCAACACTGAAGCTTTCTTT	CASSLGTGFNTEAFF
once	TRBJ2-7	TRBV7-6	TRBD1	TGTGCCAGCAGTTTAGAAGAGGGGGCCACCTACGAGCAGTACTTC	CASSLEEGATYEQYF
.	TRBJ2-1	TRBV11-3	TRBD1	TGTGCCAGCAGCCTCGGACAGGGCCTCTACAATGAGCAGTTCTTC	CASSLGQGLYNEQFF
.	TRBJ1-3	TRBV7-8	.	TGTGCCAGCAGCTTAGACTCCCGAAGCTCTGGAAACACCATATATTTT	CASSLDSRSSGNTIYF
.	TRBJ2-7	TRBV6-6	TRBD1	TGTGCCAGCAGTTACCCCGGGACAGGCTCATACGAGCAGTACTTC	CASSYPGTGSYEQYF
.	TRBJ1-1	TRBV25-1	.	TGTGCCAGCAGTGCCTCGGGACTATTAAAAGGAGCTTTCTTT	CASSASGLLKGAFF
.	TRBJ2-5	TRBV30	TRBD1	TGTGCCTGGATACTCAGGACAGGGAAAGAGACCCAGTACTTC	CAWILRTGKETQYF